This TCR beta chain was sequenced during a study of patients and donors after allogeneic stem cell transplantation. The length of the CDR3 is 16 residues. The germline V gene has CDR1 SGHTA and CDR2 FQGTGA. Trimming took off 1 base at V and 0 bases at J, with 10 bases between the two ends. MiXCR, applied by TCRdb to the RT-PCR reads, yields one record per CDR3 protein. The data show 9,000 to 10,000 distinct CDR3 sequences, approximately 5.9% seen once. Sequenced material: blood, either unsorted or a sorted T cell fraction (not recorded which). The V call is TRBV7-3, the J call TRBJ2-1; D is unresolved. This sequence originates from a human donor who was either an allogeneic HSCT recipient or a stem cell or donor lymphocyte infusion donor (not recorded which). It is not recorded whose cells these are; they may come from a transplant donor. The CDR3 protein is CASSLNGPASYNEQFF. CDR3 bases: TGTGCCAGCAGCTTAAACGGCCCAGCCTCCTACAATGAGCAGTTCTTC.